The T cell receptor (beta chain) under discussion was sequenced for a study of molecular identifiers for immune sequencing clone quantification. General study findings and limits: Identical TCR molecules can share a barcode, and this sharing could underestimate highly expanded clone sizes.

Remarks on this clonotype: Its antigen is undetermined.

The bulk TCR libraries were made with methods described before and with listed TCR primers. MiXCR was run by TCRdb on the PCR reads, yielding one entry per CDR3 protein. The sample holds about 320,000 distinct CDR3 sequences, roughly 23% seen once. This CDR3 is 14 amino acids long. With V trimmed by 3 bases and J by 5 bases, 7 bases remained unmatched. Source material for naive CD8 libraries was roughly 20,000 to 1,000,000 sorted cells, with 10%, 30% or 50% RNA. When naive CD8 T cells were sorted, they were gated as CD8+CD4-CCR7+CD45RA+. V gene TRBV12-3 or TRBV12-4 combines with J gene TRBJ2-7; 7 positions agree with TRBD1. Sequencing input: naive CD8+ T cells from blood, with Jurkat cell RNA spiked in. The subset was: FACS-sorted CD8+CD4-CCR7+CD45RA+ naive T cells. The origin of this receptor is a human donor in good health. Some libraries in this study had Jurkat cell RNA spiked in. CDR3 residues: CASSLVGQRDEQYF. CDR3 DNA: TGTGCCAGCAGTTTGGTGGGACAGAGAGACGAGCAGTACTTC.